Shown below are 32 T cell receptor beta chains from a single sample sequenced in a study of T cells in Graves' hyperthyroidism and ophthalmopathy (dated by TCRdb to the late 2010s). Library method: multiplex PCR. Sequencing relied on an Illumina HiSeq 2000. Amplification of TCR beta CDR3 regions was carried out from RNA transcripts. For the first round of RT-PCR on the TCR CDR3, the HTBI primer set was used together with the Qiagen OneStep RT-PCR kit. TCRdb ran its own pipeline on the public reads, namely fastp trimming at Q25 and MiXCR clone calling, and kept in-frame beta chains. Entries that share a CDR3 protein sequence are merged under the most common genes and DNA. This sample is represented by hundreds of thousands of distinct CDR3 sequences; about two fifths of them were singletons. The ten largest clones take up about 9% of the sample. The sequenced material came from blood. The receptors were sampled from a man aged 18 to 29 with Graves' hyperthyroidism.

This clonotype has a count of ten or more. The chain links TRBV20-1 to TRBJ1-6; tentatively, D is TRBD1 (5 bases). Trimming left V 4 bases short and J 8 bases short, with 15 bases between. There are 14 residues in the CDR3. Germline V lookup: CDR1 DFQATT, CDR2 SNEGSKA (reference sequence). The CDR3 sequence: CSATSGTADSPLHF. CDR3 nucleotide sequence: TGCAGTGCTACCTCCGGGACTGCGGATTCACCCCTCCACTTT.

The chain uses TRBV7-2 and TRBJ1-1; TRBD1 matches 11 bases. The CDR3 is 16 amino acids. V dropped 6 bases and J dropped 1; count of bases not matched to a gene: 7. Germline CDR1 reads SGHTA; CDR2 reads FQGNSA. CDR3 protein: CASSDGQGAPNTEAFF. In DNA, the CDR3 is TGTGCCAGCAGTGACGGACAGGGGGCCCCGAACACTGAAGCTTTCTTT.

The rearrangement joins TRBV7-2 to TRBJ1-6; D is unclear. The CDR3 has 14 residues. Trimming took 5 bases from V and 9 from J, leaving 14 bases between them. Germline values: CDR1 SGHTA, CDR2 FQGNSA. CDR3 sequence: CASSRAPPPSPLHF. Written as DNA, the CDR3 is TGTGCCAGCAGCCGGGCCCCCCCTCCTTCACCCCTCCACTTT.

Details on this clonotype: A much larger clone is a single base away; this may be a read error. The rearrangement uses TRBV7-6 and TRBJ1-1; 10 bases fit TRBD1. This CDR3 is 14 amino acids long. Germline assignment: CDR1 SGHVS and CDR2 FNYEAQ. The CDR3 region is CASSGMGQGSEASF. DNA of the CDR3: TGTGCCAGCAGCGGGATGGGACAGGGGAGTGAAGCTTCCTTT.

This clonotype appeared a few times. The V and J genes are TRBV12-3 or TRBV12-4 and TRBJ2-6; TRBD2 matches 7 bases. The length of the CDR3 is 19 residues. Trimming took 0 bases from V and 0 from J; bases not matched to a gene: 8. This CDR3 is CASSLATGGFISGANVLTF. In nucleotides, the CDR3 is TGTGCCAGCAGTTTAGCCACGGGGGGTTTCATCTCTGGGGCCAACGTCCTGACTTTC.

CDR3 residues: CASRGTGQPQHF. The DNA of the CDR3 is TGTGCCAGCAGGGGGACAGGTCAGCCCCAGCATTTT. The chain joins TRBV6-1 to TRBJ1-5; 8 nucleotides agree with TRBD1. CDR3 size: 12 residues. V lost 6 bases, J lost 6 bases, and 1 base stayed unmatched. Germline V gives CDR1 MNHNS, CDR2 SASEGT.

Ten or more counts support this clonotype. The gene calls are TRBV25-1 and TRBJ2-7; 11 bases agree with TRBD1. Germline loops: CDR1 MGHDK, CDR2 SYGVNS. V lost 4 bases to trimming and J lost 2 bases; unmatched junction nucleotides: 4. This CDR3 contains 15 residues. The CDR3 loop is CASSAPGQGAYEQYF. The CDR3, as DNA: TGTGCCAGCAGTGCCCCGGGACAGGGGGCCTACGAGCAGTACTTC.

As DNA, the CDR3 is TGTGCCACCGGGGCGGCCGCGGGAGGCTACACCTTC. Residues: CATGAAAGGYTF. The chain couples TRBV24-1 to TRBJ1-2, with D possibly being TRBD1 (5 bases). V lost 9 bases and J lost 8, with 15 bases in between. Germline CDR1 is KGHDR and CDR2 is SFDVKD. This CDR3 has 12 residues.

In the case of this clonotype: A much more abundant neighbour one base away suggests this may be a read error. V is TRBV2 and J is TRBJ1-1, with D possibly matching TRBD1 (6 bases). V was pared by 1 base and J by 1 base, with 10 bases between. The CDR3 is 15 amino acids. The germline CDR1 and CDR2 sequences are SNHLY and FYNNEI. The CDR3: CASSEGGGGNTEAFF. CDR3 bases: TGTGCCAGCAGTGAAGGAGGGGGGGGGAACACTGAAGCTTTCTTT.

V usage is TRBV20-1 and J usage is TRBJ2-7, with 8 bases lining up with TRBD1. The CDR3 totals 14 residues. The V gene's germline CDR1 is DFQATT and CDR2 SNEGSKA (reference sequence). V was pared by 2 bases and J by 5 bases, with 8 bases of the junction left unmatched. The CDR3 DNA follows: TGCAGTGCTAGAAGGGGCAGGGGGCAACACGAGCAGTACTTC. Its translation: CSARRGRGQHEQYF.

V gene TRBV19 combines with J gene TRBJ2-3, with D hard to call. Germline-derived CDR1 and CDR2 are LNHDA and SQIVND (reference sequence). Trimming cost V 3 bases and J 2 bases, with 9 bases left between them. The CDR3 contains 14 residues. The CDR3 nucleotides are TGTGCCAGTAGTATCCGCAGGCCCACAGATACGCAGTATTTT. It yields the protein CASSIRRPTDTQYF.

This clonotype was found many times. V usage is TRBV29-1 and J usage is TRBJ2-7; D is perhaps TRBD2 (5 bases). This CDR3 region has 12 residues. Germline CDR1 reads SQVTM; CDR2 reads ANQGSEA. Trimming pared 7 bases from V and 3 bases from J, leaving 13 bases between. CDR3 DNA: TGCAGCGCTCTCGGCGGAGGCTACGAGCAGTACTTC. Translating it yields CSALGGGYEQYF.

This clonotype was seen a handful of times. The CDR3: CASSLDRQGSEQYF. DNA of the CDR3: TGCGCCAGCAGCTTGGACAGACAGGGGAGCGAGCAGTACTTC. The rearrangement joins TRBV5-1 to TRBJ2-7, with 8 bases aligning to TRBD1. The J segment lost 6 bases and the V segment lost 0 bases, leaving 5 bases of the junction unmatched. The germline V gene encodes CDR1 SGHRS and CDR2 YFSETQ. CDR3 size: 14 residues.

Points on this clonotype: Given the absence of the conserved phenylalanine or tryptophan at the CDR3 end, a read error is likely. The DNA is left out, because the CDR3 cannot be placed on it with certainty; the CDR3 is given as TCRdb lists it. This rearrangement joins TRBV10-3 to TRBJ2-7; TRBD1, the table's D call, lacks a check against the DNA. The CDR3 totals 8 residues, both ends included. From germline, CDR1 is ENHRY and CDR2 SYGVKD. The CDR3 here is CAISGTGT.

This clonotype was picked up a small number of times. The chain links TRBV20-1 to TRBJ1-2, with D perhaps matching TRBD1 (5 bases). The CDR3 extends over 15 amino acids. Trimming shortened V by 6 bases and J by 8 bases, and 25 bases separated the two germline ends. CDR1 is DFQATT, CDR2 SNEGSKA, per germline (reference sequence). This CDR3 is CSAYHPGDGSWGYTF. In DNA, the CDR3 is TGCAGTGCCTACCACCCTGGGGACGGCTCATGGGGCTACACCTTC.

V is TRBV7-9 and J is TRBJ1-1; D not certain. The V end was cut by 11 bases, the J end by 1 base, with 14 bases between. The V gene's germline CDR1 is SEHNR and CDR2 FQNEAQ (reference sequence). This CDR3 comprises 13 residues. As DNA, the CDR3 is TGTGCCTGGAGTGTACGGGAGAACACTGAAGCTTTCTTT. Protein product: CAWSVRENTEAFF.

The rearrangement links TRBV29-1 to TRBJ1-1, with a tentative D call TRBD1 (5 bases). The CDR3 is made up of 10 amino acids. The germline V gene encodes CDR1 SQVTM and CDR2 ANQGSEA. Trimming stripped 8 bases from V and 5 bases from J, with 9 bases between. The CDR3: CSLGATEAFF. CDR3 bases: TGCAGCCTAGGGGCGACTGAAGCTTTCTTT.

The chain employs TRBV13 and TRBJ2-7; no definite D call. CDR3 size: 11 residues. Germline CDR1 is PRHDT and CDR2 is FYEKMQ (reference sequence). V was shortened by 1 base and J by 9 bases, with 7 bases between the two germline ends. This chain's CDR3 is CASSLATGQYF. In nucleotides, the CDR3 is TGTGCCAGCAGCTTAGCCACCGGGCAGTACTTC.

J is TRBJ1-3 and V is TRBV7-1, with 8 bases that match TRBD1. TRBV7-1 is recorded as an ORF, its role being uncertain. Losses at the gene ends were 5 bases for V and 7 bases for J; bases not matched to a gene: 7. The CDR3 covers 14 residues. CDR3 DNA sequence: TGTGCCAGCAGCGCTACGACAGGGGCGAACACCATATATTTT. Translation gives CASSATTGANTIYF.

The chain recombines TRBV9 with TRBJ1-1; D unresolved. Trimming removed 4 bases at V and 6 bases at J, with 13 bases between. In germline, CDR1 is SGDLS, CDR2 YYNGEE. The CDR3 has 13 amino acids. In DNA form, the CDR3 reads TGTGCCAGCAGCCAAGATTTAGTTCCTGAAGCTTTCTTT. Residues: CASSQDLVPEAFF.

A few counts support this clonotype. This chain uses TRBV6-6 with TRBJ1-5, with 7 positions matching TRBD1. The V gene's germline CDR1 is MNHNY and CDR2 SVGAGI (reference sequence). This CDR3 spans 14 amino acids. With V trimmed by 7 bases and J by 9 bases, 12 bases remained unmatched. The CDR3 sequence is CASTPDRSLGPQHF. The DNA of the CDR3 is TGTGCCAGCACCCCGGACAGGTCCTTAGGGCCCCAGCATTTT.

In the case of this clonotype: A read error is likely, as this CDR3 ends without the conserved phenylalanine or tryptophan. The DNA is left out, because the CDR3 cannot be placed on it with certainty; the CDR3 is given as TCRdb lists it. This chain uses TRBV20-1 with TRBJ1-4. The CDR3 totals 9 residues, both ends included. Looked up from germline, CDR1 is DFQATT and CDR2 is SNEGSKA (reference sequence). The CDR3 here is CSARDKGYY.

The V and J genes are TRBV20-1 and TRBJ1-1; D gene ambiguous. Between the trimmed V and J ends, which lost 3 bases and 1 base, there was a span of 9 bases. The CDR3 extends over 13 amino acids. Germline V gene lookup returns CDR1 DFQATT and CDR2 SNEGSKA (reference sequence). CDR3 region: CSASHRTNTEAFF. In DNA, the CDR3 is TGCAGTGCTAGTCACAGAACGAACACTGAAGCTTTCTTT.

This clonotype came up a few times. The chain recombines TRBV7-2 with TRBJ2-7; the D call may be TRBD1 or TRBD2 (7 bases each). Trimming pared 5 bases from V and 6 bases from J, leaving 20 bases between. Per the germline V gene, CDR1 is SGHTA and CDR2 is FQGNSA. This CDR3 is built from 15 residues. The CDR3: CASSTSQGGLGEQYF. The CDR3 DNA is TGTGCCAGCAGCACTTCCCAGGGGGGGCTGGGCGAGCAGTACTTC.

For this clonotype: An end of the junction does not agree with germline; a read error may underlie this. The chain couples TRBV7-9 to TRBJ2-5, with D tentatively TRBD2 (5 bases). The V gene's germline CDR1 is SEHNR and CDR2 FQNEAQ (reference sequence). CDR3 length: 15 residues. The CDR3 region is CASSPQRGYFETQYF. DNA for the CDR3: TGCGCCAGCAGCCCACAGCGAGGGTACTTCGAGACCCAGTACTTC.

Worth noting for this clonotype: This is likely a read error, given that the CDR3 carries no conserved phenylalanine or tryptophan at its end. This chain links TRBV14 with TRBJ1-6; D gene uncertain. Germline lookup yields CDR1 SGHDN and CDR2 FVKESK. The CDR3 spans 14 residues. DNA for the CDR3: TGTGCCAGCGGCCAAGATAGGAATAATTCACCCCTCCACCTT. It translates to CASGQDRNNSPLHL.

Ten or more counts support this clonotype. The genes are TRBV7-9 and TRBJ2-5; 7 positions match TRBD1. This CDR3 comprises 14 residues. V was pared by 2 bases and J by 3 bases, with 3 bases of the junction left unmatched. Germline CDR1 SEHNR, CDR2 FQNEAQ (reference sequence). CDR3 sequence reads: CASSLWQGEETQYF. In nucleotides, the CDR3 is TGTGCCAGCAGCTTATGGCAGGGGGAAGAGACCCAGTACTTC.

This clonotype was detected ten times or more. The CDR3 nucleotides are TGTGCCAGCAGTTACTCGACGAACACTGAAGCTTTCTTT. It translates to CASSYSTNTEAFF. The chain has TRBV6-5 and TRBJ1-1; D unclear. The V gene's germline CDR1 is MNHEY and CDR2 SVGAGI. V was clipped by 0 bases and J by 1 base, with 3 bases between them. CDR3 length: 13 residues.

V is TRBV9 and J is TRBJ1-1; D is undetermined. Germline CDR1 SGDLS, CDR2 YYNGEE. V was shortened by 0 bases and J by 5 bases, with 20 bases between the two germline ends. The CDR3 has 17 residues. CDR3 sequence reads: CASSVVSLPERVTEAFF. The CDR3 DNA sequence: TGTGCCAGCAGCGTAGTAAGTCTTCCCGAACGGGTGACTGAAGCTTTCTTT.

V usage is TRBV10-3 and J usage is TRBJ1-1; the D gene is possibly TRBD1 (5 bases). The V and J ends lost 11 bases and 11 bases respectively, with 24 bases between them. The CDR3 totals 13 residues. The germline V gene encodes CDR1 ENHRY and CDR2 SYGVKD. CDR3: CAVRGVSELWAFF. The CDR3 DNA sequence: TGTGCCGTTCGAGGGGTTTCGGAATTGTGGGCTTTCTTT.

This clonotype was recorded a few times. The rearrangement links TRBV19 to TRBJ1-2; 11 bases line up with TRBD1. The CDR3 sequence is 15 residues long. Per the germline V gene, CDR1 is LNHDA and CDR2 is SQIVND (reference sequence). Trimming at V came to 7 bases and at J to 2 bases, leaving 6 bases not matched to a gene. The CDR3 sequence: CASKSGTGGNYGYTF. CDR3 nucleotide sequence: TGTGCCAGTAAATCGGGGACAGGGGGGAACTATGGCTACACCTTC.

This clonotype was detected only a few times. This chain uses TRBV4-1 with TRBJ2-7; D uncertain. V dropped 1 base and J dropped 6 bases, with 13 bases sitting between them. The CDR3 length is 14 residues. CDR1 and CDR2 from the germline V gene are MGHRA and YSYEKL. DNA for the CDR3: TGCGCCAGCAGCCAAGTTTCAGAACCGGGCGAGCAGTACTTC. This translates into CASSQVSEPGEQYF.